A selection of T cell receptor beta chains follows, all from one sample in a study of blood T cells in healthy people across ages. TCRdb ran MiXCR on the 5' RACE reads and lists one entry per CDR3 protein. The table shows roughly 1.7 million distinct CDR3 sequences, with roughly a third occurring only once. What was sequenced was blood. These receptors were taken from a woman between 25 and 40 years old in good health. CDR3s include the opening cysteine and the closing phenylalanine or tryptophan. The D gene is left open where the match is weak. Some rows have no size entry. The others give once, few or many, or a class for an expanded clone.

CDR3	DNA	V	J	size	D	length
CSATPPGPSYEQYF	TGCAGTGCTACTCCCCCTGGGCCGTCCTACGAGCAGTACTTC	TRBV20-1	TRBJ2-7	-	-	14
CASSDFDPGQNYGYTF	TGCGCCAGCAGTGATTTCGATCCCGGACAGAACTATGGCTACACCTTC	TRBV10-2	TRBJ1-2	-	-	16
CSAIAEDVQITYNEQFF	TGCAGTGCTATTGCGGAGGACGTTCAGATTACCTACAATGAGCAGTTCTTC	TRBV20-1	TRBJ2-1	-	-	17
CASALSPLAGSTDTQYF	TGTGCTAGTGCTCTCTCCCCTCTGGCGGGAAGCACAGATACGCAGTATTTT	TRBV12-5	TRBJ2-3	-	-	17
CASREWGPYNEQFF	TGTGCCAGCAGGGAGTGGGGGCCCTACAATGAGCAGTTCTTC	TRBV11-2	TRBJ2-1	-	-	14
CASRPGTGKTDTQYF	TGTGCCAGCAGACCCGGGACTGGAAAAACAGATACGCAGTATTTT	TRBV4-2	TRBJ2-3	-	-	15
CASSYSGGAGDTQYF	TGTGCCAGCAGTTACTCAGGGGGGGCAGGAGATACGCAGTATTTT	TRBV6-5	TRBJ2-3	-	-	15
CASSYSTGEFDEQYF	TGTGCCAGCAGTTACTCGACAGGGGAGTTCGACGAGCAGTACTTC	TRBV6-6	TRBJ2-7	many	TRBD1	15
CASSRGLAGGSSYNEQFF	TGTGCCAGCAGCCGAGGACTAGCGGGAGGGAGCTCCTACAATGAGCAGTTCTTC	TRBV7-9	TRBJ2-1	many	TRBD2	18
CASSRTSSLGTGTQYF	TGTGCCAGCAGCAGGACTAGTTCTTTGGGTACCGGTACGCAGTATTTT	TRBV2	TRBJ2-3	-	TRBD2	16
CASSSRTSGIVRFF	TGTGCCAGCAGTTCACGGACTAGCGGGATTGTACGGTTCTTC	TRBV12-3/TRBV12-4	TRBJ2-1	-	TRBD2	14
CAISDQGQGRNGYTF	TGTGCCATCAGTGATCAAGGACAGGGGCGGAATGGCTACACCTTC	TRBV10-3	TRBJ1-2	few	TRBD1	15
CASSSGASHNQPQHF	TGTGCCAGCAGCTCTGGGGCTTCCCACAATCAGCCCCAGCATTTT	TRBV7-8	TRBJ1-5	-	-	15
CSARSSRDRGEKLFF	TGCAGTGCTAGAAGCTCCCGGGACAGGGGTGAAAAACTGTTTTTT	TRBV20-1	TRBJ1-4	few	TRBD1	15
CSAKGRRGTEAFF	TGCAGTGCTAAGGGACGGCGGGGCACTGAAGCTTTCTTT	TRBV20-1	TRBJ1-1	-	-	13
CASKKTPNTDTQYF	TGTGCCAGCAAGAAGACACCGAACACAGATACGCAGTATTTT	TRBV12-3/TRBV12-4	TRBJ2-3	many	-	14
CASSFKQGLYNEQFF	TGCGCCAGCAGCTTTAAACAGGGGTTATACAATGAGCAGTTCTTC	TRBV5-1	TRBJ2-1	few	TRBD1	15
CASSHTPGTGANEQYF	TGTGCCAGCAGCCACACTCCCGGGACAGGGGCAAACGAGCAGTACTTC	TRBV3-1	TRBJ2-7	once	TRBD1	16
CASSFTAGGIYNEQFF	TGTGCCAGCAGCTTTACCGCAGGGGGCATCTACAATGAGCAGTTCTTC	TRBV13	TRBJ2-1	-	TRBD1	16
CASSYATRNSQETQYF	TGCGCCAGCAGCTACGCCACGCGGAATTCACAAGAGACCCAGTACTTC	TRBV5-1	TRBJ2-5	-	-	16
CAWSVGRAGYTF	TGTGCCTGGAGTGTTGGTAGGGCTGGCTACACCTTC	TRBV30	TRBJ1-2	-	-	12
CASSPQNHRGSDTQYF	TGTGCCAGCAGTCCACAAAACCATCGCGGATCAGATACGCAGTATTTT	TRBV28	TRBJ2-3	-	-	16
CASSLSSVYQETQYF	TGTGCCAGCAGCTTATCGTCGGTCTACCAAGAGACCCAGTACTTC	TRBV7-6	TRBJ2-5	few	-	15
CASSRPGTGGQRDTEAFF	TGTGCCAGCAGTCGTCCCGGGACAGGGGGTCAGAGGGACACTGAAGCTTTCTTT	TRBV28	TRBJ1-1	once	TRBD1	18
CASSGLAGVSEQYF	TGTGCCAGCAGCGGTTTAGCGGGGGTTTCCGAGCAGTACTTC	TRBV2	TRBJ2-7	once	TRBD2	14
CSVEKDRGGYTF	TGCAGCGTTGAGAAGGACAGGGGAGGCTACACCTTC	TRBV29-1	TRBJ1-2	few	TRBD1	12
CASSLAGSGLEQFF	TGTGCCAGCAGCTTAGCGGGAAGCGGCCTCGAGCAGTTCTTC	TRBV7-9	TRBJ2-1	-	-	14
CASSYTAGEQYF	TGTGCCAGCAGTTATACAGCGGGGGAGCAGTACTTC	TRBV28	TRBJ2-7	many	TRBD2	12
CASSLTGGRGYTF	TGTGCCAGCAGCTTGACAGGGGGCCGGGGCTACACCTTC	TRBV7-3	TRBJ1-2	many	TRBD1	13
CASSLDRRGLAKNIQYF	TGTGCCAGCAGCTTAGACCGGCGGGGGCTAGCCAAAAACATTCAGTACTTC	TRBV7-9	TRBJ2-4	-	-	17
CASSQGGHSTTDTQYF	TGTGCCAGCAGCCAAGGGGGACACTCAACCACAGATACGCAGTATTTT	TRBV14	TRBJ2-3	few	-	16
CAISELDRGGMELFF	TGTGCCATCAGTGAGCTGGACAGGGGGGGAATGGAACTGTTTTTT	TRBV10-3	TRBJ1-4	-	TRBD1	15
CASSDSTLNAGELFF	TGTGCCAGCAGTGACTCGACATTAAACGCCGGGGAGCTGTTTTTT	TRBV6-4	TRBJ2-2	few	-	15
CASSPRAIGLAGTSSYNEQFF	TGTGCCAGCAGCCCCCGCGCCATCGGGCTAGCGGGGACGAGCTCCTACAATGAGCAGTTCTTC	TRBV11-1	TRBJ2-1	few	TRBD2	21
CASSLKHVDEQFF	TGTGCCAGCAGCTTAAAGCACGTGGATGAGCAGTTCTTC	TRBV7-6	TRBJ2-1	few	-	13
CASSVEGQAIETQYF	TGTGCCAGCAGCGTAGAAGGACAAGCCATAGAGACCCAGTACTTC	TRBV9	TRBJ2-5	few	-	15
CASSPGTGGMDEQYF	TGTGCCAGCAGCCCCGGGACAGGGGGCATGGACGAGCAGTACTTC	TRBV3-1	TRBJ2-7	-	TRBD1	15
CSASSGRAYEQYF	TGCAGTGCCAGTAGCGGGAGGGCCTACGAGCAGTACTTC	TRBV20-1	TRBJ2-7	-	TRBD2	13
CASSYSTSNEQYF	TGTGCCAGCAGTTACTCGACAAGTAACGAGCAGTACTTC	TRBV6-2/TRBV6-3	TRBJ2-7	-	-	13
CASSDTVLTEAFF	TGTGCCAGCAGCGACACCGTCTTGACTGAAGCTTTCTTT	TRBV6-1	TRBJ1-1	few	-	13
CASSPRPSSGANVLTF	TGTGCCAGCAGCCCGCGGCCCTCCTCTGGGGCCAACGTCCTGACTTTC	TRBV6-5	TRBJ2-6	-	-	16
CSARGDRANYEQYF	TGCAGTGCTAGAGGGGACAGGGCGAACTACGAGCAGTACTTC	TRBV20-1	TRBJ2-7	-	TRBD1	14
CTSSLNELGYTF	TGTACCAGCAGCTTAAACGAGCTTGGCTACACCTTC	TRBV7-9	TRBJ1-2	-	-	12
CASRQDPGPSYEQYF	TGTGCCAGCAGGCAGGATCCGGGACCATCCTACGAGCAGTACTTC	TRBV7-9	TRBJ2-7	-	-	15